This T cell receptor beta chain is from a study of blood T cell repertoires in COVID-19. The CDR3 loop spans 11 amino acids. Germline loops: CDR1 MNHEY, CDR2 SVGAGI. Between the trimmed V and J ends, which lost 11 bases and 7 bases, there was a span of 12 bases. Repertoires were generated with immunoSEQ multiplex PCR, while TCRdb's copy carries only in-frame clones and drops some. Of about 180,000 clones in the sample, 75% to 90% were seen once. The receptor comes from a man aged 55-75 years with acute or convalescent COVID-19. Sequenced input: peripheral blood. The chain links TRBV6-5 to TRBJ2-1; no clear D gene. As DNA, the CDR3 is TGTGCCGCGTCCATCGGGAATGAGCAGTTCTTC. The encoded protein is CAASIGNEQFF.